This T cell receptor (beta chain) was observed in a study of shared clonotypes between healthy human individuals. The overall study: The people who gave samples were two women and three men aged 18 to 49. Each donor's CD4 naive and CD4 memory cells filled three plates apiece, CD8 naive two, and CD8 memory one.

Points from the study as a whole: Naive CD4 clonotype sharing across four donors was about 5%.

Participating donors were healthy, HIV-negative adults free of recent acute infections or vaccinations. Remarks on this clone: What it recognizes is unknown.

Repertoires were generated with immunoSEQ multiplex PCR, while TCRdb's copy carries only in-frame clones and drops some. The data show 2,500,000 or so clones, around 90% seen once. Germline CDR1 and CDR2: SGHTA and FQGTGA. The V end lost 6 bases, the J end lost 7 bases, and 16 bases lay between the germline ends. The CDR3 has 14 amino acids. Sequenced sample: naive CD4+ T cells from PBMCs. Subset defined: CD45RA+ positively selected. The chain joins TRBV7-3 to TRBJ2-1; D is unresolved. The receptor was isolated from a man aged 18 to 30 in good health. Some clones in this sample may be carry-over from other donors' samples. The CDR3 loop reads CASSGSLAENEQFF. CDR3 sequence (DNA): TGTGCCAGCAGTGGCTCGTTAGCAGAGAATGAGCAGTTCTTC.